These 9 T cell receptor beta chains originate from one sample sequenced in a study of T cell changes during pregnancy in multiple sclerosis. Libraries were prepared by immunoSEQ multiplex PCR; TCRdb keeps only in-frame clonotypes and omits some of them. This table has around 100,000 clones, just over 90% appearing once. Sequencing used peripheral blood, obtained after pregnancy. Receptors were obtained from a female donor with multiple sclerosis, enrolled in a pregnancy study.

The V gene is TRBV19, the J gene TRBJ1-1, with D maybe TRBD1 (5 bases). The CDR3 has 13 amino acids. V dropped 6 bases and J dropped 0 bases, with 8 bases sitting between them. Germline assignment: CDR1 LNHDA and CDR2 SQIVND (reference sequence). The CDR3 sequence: CASSRQMNTEAFF. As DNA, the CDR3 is TGTGCCAGTAGCCGACAGATGAACACTGAAGCTTTCTTT.

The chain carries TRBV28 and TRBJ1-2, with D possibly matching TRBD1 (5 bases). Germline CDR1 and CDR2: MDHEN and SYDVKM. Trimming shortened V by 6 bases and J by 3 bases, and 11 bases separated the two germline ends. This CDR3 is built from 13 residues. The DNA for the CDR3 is TGTGCCAGCAGGCTAGACAGACACTATGGCTACACCTTC. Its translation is CASRLDRHYGYTF.

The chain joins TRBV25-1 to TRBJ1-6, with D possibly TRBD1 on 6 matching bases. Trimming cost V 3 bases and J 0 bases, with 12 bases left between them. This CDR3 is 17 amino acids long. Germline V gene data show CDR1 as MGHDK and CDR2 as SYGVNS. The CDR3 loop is CASSDGQGSSYNSPLHF. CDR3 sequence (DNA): TGTGCCAGCAGTGATGGGCAGGGGAGCTCCTATAATTCACCCCTCCACTTT.

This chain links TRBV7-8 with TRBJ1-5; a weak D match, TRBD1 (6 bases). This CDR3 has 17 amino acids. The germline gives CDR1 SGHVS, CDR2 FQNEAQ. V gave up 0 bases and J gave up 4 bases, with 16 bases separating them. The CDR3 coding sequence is TGTGCCAGCAGCTTAGCCGCAGACAGGTTCGATAATCAGCCCCAGCATTTT. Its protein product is CASSLAADRFDNQPQHF.

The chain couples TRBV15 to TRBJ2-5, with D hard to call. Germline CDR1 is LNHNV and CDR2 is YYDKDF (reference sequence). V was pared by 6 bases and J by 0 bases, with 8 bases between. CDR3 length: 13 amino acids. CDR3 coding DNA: TGTGCCACCAGTTGGGCGTACCAAGAGACCCAGTACTTC. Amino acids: CATSWAYQETQYF.

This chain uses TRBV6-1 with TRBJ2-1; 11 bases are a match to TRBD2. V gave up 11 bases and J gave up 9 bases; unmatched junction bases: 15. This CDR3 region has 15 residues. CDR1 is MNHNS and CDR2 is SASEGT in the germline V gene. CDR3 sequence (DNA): TGTGCCTCCCAGAGGGCTAGCGGGGGGCCATTTGAGCAGTTCTTC. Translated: CASQRASGGPFEQFF.

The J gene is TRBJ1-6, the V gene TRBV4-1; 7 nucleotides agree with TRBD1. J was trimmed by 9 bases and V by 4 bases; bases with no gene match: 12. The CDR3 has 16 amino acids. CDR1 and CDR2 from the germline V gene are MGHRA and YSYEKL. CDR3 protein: CASSPGGAKGASPLHF. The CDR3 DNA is TGCGCCAGCAGCCCCGGGGGGGCCAAGGGGGCTTCACCCCTCCACTTT.

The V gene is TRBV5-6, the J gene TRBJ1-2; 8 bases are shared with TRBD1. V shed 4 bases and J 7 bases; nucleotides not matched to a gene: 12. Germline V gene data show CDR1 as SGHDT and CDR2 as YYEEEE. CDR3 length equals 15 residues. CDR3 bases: TGTGCCAGCAGCGGGCGGCAGGGGGCGCTGAGTGGCTACACCTTC. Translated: CASSGRQGALSGYTF.

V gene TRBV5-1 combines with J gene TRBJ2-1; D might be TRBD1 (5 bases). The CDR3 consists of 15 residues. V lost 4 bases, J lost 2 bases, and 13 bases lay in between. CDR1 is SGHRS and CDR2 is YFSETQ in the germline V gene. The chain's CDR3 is CASSAGSTAYNEQFF. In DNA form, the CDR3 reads TGCGCCAGCAGCGCAGGGTCAACGGCCTACAATGAGCAGTTCTTC. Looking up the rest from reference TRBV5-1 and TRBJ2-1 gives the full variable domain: KAGVTQTPRYLIKTRGQQVTLSCSPISGHRSVSWYQQTPGQGLQFLFEYFSETQRNKGNFPGRFSGRQFSNSRSEMNVSTLELGDSALYLCASSAGSTAYNEQFFGPGTRLTVL.